The present entry profiles one T cell receptor (beta chain) with its context. This clonotype was picked up one time. Its target antigen remains unknown. No much larger clone is present one base from it, and per-base qualities are unavailable. One read is thin evidence. Interpreted using the paper, the treatment or condition label stands for: in vitro stimulation with specific CMV peptide epitopes to enrich CMV-specific T cells. This sample stems from a study of T cell repertoires in cytomegalovirus infection (dated by TCRdb to between 2018 and 2020). Regarding the research as a whole: Alongside well-studied HLA-B-restricted epitopes, the peptide stimulations were aimed at recently identified HLA-C-restricted CMV epitopes, whose presentation resists viral immunomodulation. Because public TCR beta signatures pointed to carriage of CMV infection together with the matching HLA type, the HLA type of each donor mattered for the analysis.

The sample was run on an Illumina HiSeq 1500. TCRdb itself trimmed the public reads at Q25 with fastp, ran MiXCR and retained productive beta chains. Every distinct CDR3 protein forms one entry, paired with its most common genes and DNA. Counted in this sample were about 500,000 distinct CDR3 sequences; around a third of them appeared once. 15% to 20% of the sample lies in the top ten. Broader findings and caveats from the paper: The ex vivo response was dominated by HLA-C-restricted CMV-specific TCR beta clonotypes, which also provided the single most frequent clonotype in two of eight donors. In both this cohort and an independent roughly 350-donor cohort, the cumulative frequency of public TCR beta family members distinguished carriers of CMV infection plus the relevant HLA type.

The CDR3 spans 13 residues, from the cysteine through the phenylalanine. The sequence is cut down to CDR3 DNA, 39 bases in frame from base 1. The V and J ends are trimmed by 5 bases and 5 bases, leaving 11 bases between them. The germline V gene sets CDR1 to SGHAT and CDR2 to FQNNGV. This material consisted of cultured PBMCs, taken from culture after CMV antigen stimulation. This chain joins TRBV11-2 to TRBJ2-3; the D assignment is uncertain and may be TRBD1 or TRBD2, with 6 bases supporting each. This receptor was taken from a human donor in good health (CMV status not recorded). Some clones in this sample may be carry-over from other donors' samples. The CDR3 protein sequence reads: CASSRGQRDTQYF. The DNA sequence reads TGTGCCAGCAGCCGGGGGCAAAGAGATACGCAGTATTTT.